A selection of T cell receptor beta chains follows, all from one sample in a study of vaccination and CD4 T cells after COVID-19. Via MiXCR, TCRdb re-called the PCR reads, giving one row per CDR3 protein. Of around 15,000 distinct CDR3 sequences listed, approximately 62% are singletons. Their recognized antigens are unknown. The sequenced material came from CD4+ T cells from blood, cultured in vitro. Source of these receptors: a human donor who had recovered from COVID-19. CDR3s include the opening cysteine and the closing phenylalanine or tryptophan. Each record gives: CDR3 DNA, CDR3 protein, V gene, D gene, J gene, clone size. A D gene is named only where the DNA matches it firmly. Expanded clones get a size class; other rows say once, few or many, or leave the size out.

CDR3 DNA: TGTGCCAGCAGCTTAAACCTGGAGACCCAGTACTTC; CDR3 protein: CASSLNLETQYF; V gene: TRBV7-8; D gene: .; J gene: TRBJ2-5; clone size: .
CDR3 DNA: TGTGCCAGCACCATTGGACAGGGGAAGACTGAAGCTTTCTTT; CDR3 protein: CASTIGQGKTEAFF; V gene: TRBV28; D gene: TRBD1; J gene: TRBJ1-1; clone size: .
CDR3 DNA: TGTGCCAGCACCCGAAGCAGGGTGGACACTGAAGCTTTCTTT; CDR3 protein: CASTRSRVDTEAFF; V gene: TRBV6-1; D gene: .; J gene: TRBJ1-1; clone size: .
CDR3 DNA: TGTGCCAGCGGTAGGCAGTCCATCTACGAGCAGTACTTC; CDR3 protein: CASGRQSIYEQYF; V gene: TRBV28; D gene: .; J gene: TRBJ2-7; clone size: few
CDR3 DNA: TGTGCCAGCAGCTTGGACTCGACAGGAGAGACCCAGTACTTC; CDR3 protein: CASSLDSTGETQYF; V gene: TRBV5-4; D gene: .; J gene: TRBJ2-5; clone size: .
CDR3 DNA: TGTGCCAGCAGCTCACAGGGGACCTATGGCTACACCTTC; CDR3 protein: CASSSQGTYGYTF; V gene: TRBV7-9; D gene: TRBD1; J gene: TRBJ1-2; clone size: .
CDR3 DNA: TGCAGTGCTCGGACAGGGGGAGTAAGCAATCAGCCCCAGCATTTT; CDR3 protein: CSARTGGVSNQPQHF; V gene: TRBV20-1; D gene: TRBD1; J gene: TRBJ1-5; clone size: .
CDR3 DNA: TGTGCCAGCAGTCACAGGAGAACCAGGGATTCCTTCTATGGCTACACCTTC; CDR3 protein: CASSHRRTRDSFYGYTF; V gene: TRBV6-1; D gene: .; J gene: TRBJ1-2; clone size: .
CDR3 DNA: TGTGCCATCAGTGGGGAGAAGGGGCAGTATTTT; CDR3 protein: CAISGEKGQYF; V gene: TRBV10-3; D gene: .; J gene: TRBJ2-3; clone size: .
CDR3 DNA: TGTGCCAGCAGTTACGCCCTACCTCCAGTCAATGAGCAGTACTTC; CDR3 protein: CASSYALPPVNEQYF; V gene: TRBV6-2/TRBV6-3; D gene: .; J gene: TRBJ2-7; clone size: .
CDR3 DNA: TGCAGTGCTAGACAGAATAATATTAACTATGGCTACACCTTC; CDR3 protein: CSARQNNINYGYTF; V gene: TRBV20-1; D gene: .; J gene: TRBJ1-2; clone size: .
CDR3 DNA: TGTGCCAGCAGTAGGCTCATGAACACTGAAGCTTTCTTT; CDR3 protein: CASSRLMNTEAFF; V gene: TRBV6-1; D gene: .; J gene: TRBJ1-1; clone size: .
CDR3 DNA: TGTGCCAGCAGTCTGGGACAGGCGGGGGTTTACTCTGGGGCCAACGTCCTGACTTTC; CDR3 protein: CASSLGQAGVYSGANVLTF; V gene: TRBV27; D gene: .; J gene: TRBJ2-6; clone size: .
CDR3 DNA: TGTGCCAGTAGTACCCAGGAGAATCAGCCCCAGCATTTT; CDR3 protein: CASSTQENQPQHF; V gene: TRBV19; D gene: .; J gene: TRBJ1-5; clone size: once
CDR3 DNA: TGTGCCAGCCGCCCGGGGGGAAGTGGTTCACCCCTCCACTTT; CDR3 protein: CASRPGGSGSPLHF; V gene: TRBV7-2; D gene: .; J gene: TRBJ1-6; clone size: .
CDR3 DNA: TGCAGTGCTAGAGCCCCGGGACCGACGGCGGAAGCTTTCTTT; CDR3 protein: CSARAPGPTAEAFF; V gene: TRBV20-1; D gene: .; J gene: TRBJ1-1; clone size: .
CDR3 DNA: TGTGCCAGCAGCACCCCGTGGACAGGGCGGGGAGAGCAGTACTTC; CDR3 protein: CASSTPWTGRGEQYF; V gene: TRBV11-2; D gene: TRBD1; J gene: TRBJ2-7; clone size: few
CDR3 DNA: TGTGCCAGCACCCCCGGGACAGACCTTTATGGCTACACCTTC; CDR3 protein: CASTPGTDLYGYTF; V gene: TRBV28; D gene: TRBD1; J gene: TRBJ1-2; clone size: .
CDR3 DNA: TGTGCCAGTAGTTCGCAGACCGGCACCATCTCTGGAAACACCATATATTTT; CDR3 protein: CASSSQTGTISGNTIYF; V gene: TRBV19; D gene: .; J gene: TRBJ1-3; clone size: .
CDR3 DNA: TGTGCCACCAGTGCCCTTAGCGGGATATCCTACAATGAGCAGTTCTTC; CDR3 protein: CATSALSGISYNEQFF; V gene: TRBV24-1; D gene: TRBD2; J gene: TRBJ2-1; clone size: .
CDR3 DNA: TGTGCCAGCAGCTTAGGGCCGCATGGCTACACCTTC; CDR3 protein: CASSLGPHGYTF; V gene: TRBV7-9; D gene: .; J gene: TRBJ1-2; clone size: few
CDR3 DNA: TGTGCCAGCAGCAGCCCACAAGGGCTTGGGGCCAACGTCCTGACTTTC; CDR3 protein: CASSSPQGLGANVLTF; V gene: TRBV7-8; D gene: .; J gene: TRBJ2-6; clone size: .
CDR3 DNA: TGTGCCAGCAGCAATGGGCCGTCATATGGCTACACCTTC; CDR3 protein: CASSNGPSYGYTF; V gene: TRBV6-2/TRBV6-3; D gene: .; J gene: TRBJ1-2; clone size: .
CDR3 DNA: TGCGCCAGCAGTGAGGGGACAGGGGGGGACGAGCAGTTCTTC; CDR3 protein: CASSEGTGGDEQFF; V gene: TRBV10-1; D gene: TRBD1; J gene: TRBJ2-1; clone size: .
CDR3 DNA: TGCAGTGCTATTCAGGGGGTTGGTCGAGAGCAGTACTTC; CDR3 protein: CSAIQGVGREQYF; V gene: TRBV20-1; D gene: TRBD1; J gene: TRBJ2-7; clone size: medium-sized
CDR3 DNA: TGTGCCAGCAGCCCTCAGAGTGCGACAGATACGCAGTATTTT; CDR3 protein: CASSPQSATDTQYF; V gene: TRBV7-9; D gene: .; J gene: TRBJ2-3; clone size: .
CDR3 DNA: TGTGCCAGCAGTTACGTCTCTGGGGCCAACGTCCTGACTTTC; CDR3 protein: CASSYVSGANVLTF; V gene: TRBV6-2/TRBV6-3; D gene: .; J gene: TRBJ2-6; clone size: .
CDR3 DNA: TGTGCCAGCAGCGAGGGACTACCCGACTACAATGAGCAGTTCTTC; CDR3 protein: CASSEGLPDYNEQFF; V gene: TRBV7-2; D gene: TRBD2; J gene: TRBJ2-1; clone size: .
CDR3 DNA: TGTGCCATCAGTGAGTCGACTCTTAAGGGGTCCTATGGCTACACCTTC; CDR3 protein: CAISESTLKGSYGYTF; V gene: TRBV10-3; D gene: .; J gene: TRBJ1-2; clone size: .
CDR3 DNA: TGTGCCAGCAGCTCCAATTGGGGGCAAGAGACCCAGTACTTC; CDR3 protein: CASSSNWGQETQYF; V gene: TRBV11-3; D gene: .; J gene: TRBJ2-5; clone size: .
CDR3 DNA: TGTGCCAGCAGCCAGGTGACTAGCGGTCTAAGCTCCTACGAGCAGTACTTC; CDR3 protein: CASSQVTSGLSSYEQYF; V gene: TRBV14; D gene: TRBD2; J gene: TRBJ2-7; clone size: .
CDR3 DNA: TGTGCCAGCAGCTTAATGCAAATGAACACTGAAGCTTTCTTT; CDR3 protein: CASSLMQMNTEAFF; V gene: TRBV7-9; D gene: .; J gene: TRBJ1-1; clone size: .
CDR3 DNA: TGTGCCAGCAGCGTGGGGAGCGGGAGTGTTGATACGCAGTATTTT; CDR3 protein: CASSVGSGSVDTQYF; V gene: TRBV7-9; D gene: TRBD2; J gene: TRBJ2-3; clone size: few
CDR3 DNA: TGTGCCAGCAGCGTAGGGGCAGGGAATCAGCCCCAGCATTTT; CDR3 protein: CASSVGAGNQPQHF; V gene: TRBV9; D gene: .; J gene: TRBJ1-5; clone size: .
CDR3 DNA: TGTGCCAGCAGCCCACTCGGACTAGCGGGAGGGGACACCGGGGAGCTGTTTTTT; CDR3 protein: CASSPLGLAGGDTGELFF; V gene: TRBV27; D gene: TRBD2; J gene: TRBJ2-2; clone size: .
CDR3 DNA: TGTGCCATCAGTGAGTCGTTGGCGGGAGCAGAGACCCAGTACTTC; CDR3 protein: CAISESLAGAETQYF; V gene: TRBV10-3; D gene: TRBD2; J gene: TRBJ2-5; clone size: .
CDR3 DNA: TGTGCCATCAGTGGATACCGACTAGCGGGAGGGAAAGATACGCAGTATTTT; CDR3 protein: CAISGYRLAGGKDTQYF; V gene: TRBV10-3; D gene: TRBD2; J gene: TRBJ2-3; clone size: .
CDR3 DNA: TGTGCCAGCAGGCTCTGGACAGGGAACTCACCCCTCCACTTT; CDR3 protein: CASRLWTGNSPLHF; V gene: TRBV6-1; D gene: TRBD1; J gene: TRBJ1-6; clone size: few
CDR3 DNA: TGTGCCATCAGGGAGGACAGCAATGAGCAGTTCTTC; CDR3 protein: CAIREDSNEQFF; V gene: TRBV10-3; D gene: .; J gene: TRBJ2-1; clone size: .
CDR3 DNA: TGCAGTGCTAGAGATCCGGGGGGGGACGAGCAGTACTTC; CDR3 protein: CSARDPGGDEQYF; V gene: TRBV20-1; D gene: TRBD2; J gene: TRBJ2-7; clone size: few
CDR3 DNA: TGCAGTGCTAGATGGCAGGGGGCCCCCTACGAGCAGTACTTC; CDR3 protein: CSARWQGAPYEQYF; V gene: TRBV20-1; D gene: TRBD1; J gene: TRBJ2-7; clone size: .
CDR3 DNA: TGCAGTGCTAGATCGCCGACAGGGAGAACTGAAGCTTTCTTT; CDR3 protein: CSARSPTGRTEAFF; V gene: TRBV20-1; D gene: TRBD1; J gene: TRBJ1-1; clone size: few
CDR3 DNA: TGTGCCAGTAGCATTAAGGGTTGGGGCAATCAGCCCCAGCATTTT; CDR3 protein: CASSIKGWGNQPQHF; V gene: TRBV19; D gene: .; J gene: TRBJ1-5; clone size: few
CDR3 DNA: TGTGCCAGCAGTTTAAATAGTGGCGGGATTAGCACAGATACGCAGTATTTT; CDR3 protein: CASSLNSGGISTDTQYF; V gene: TRBV27; D gene: .; J gene: TRBJ2-3; clone size: once
CDR3 DNA: TGTGCCAGCACCAGGACTAGCGGGACCTACGAGCAGTACTTC; CDR3 protein: CASTRTSGTYEQYF; V gene: TRBV12-3/TRBV12-4; D gene: TRBD2; J gene: TRBJ2-7; clone size: .
CDR3 DNA: TGTGCCAGCATCCAACAGGGGCCCACTGAAGCTTTCTTT; CDR3 protein: CASIQQGPTEAFF; V gene: TRBV28; D gene: TRBD1; J gene: TRBJ1-1; clone size: .
CDR3 DNA: TGTGCCACCAGTGAAGGTAGGGGGCTTTCTACTGAAGCTTTCTTT; CDR3 protein: CATSEGRGLSTEAFF; V gene: TRBV24-1; D gene: TRBD1; J gene: TRBJ1-1; clone size: .
CDR3 DNA: TGTGCCAGCAGGTGGGGGGGCAATCAGCCCCAGCATTTT; CDR3 protein: CASRWGGNQPQHF; V gene: TRBV12-3/TRBV12-4; D gene: .; J gene: TRBJ1-5; clone size: few
CDR3 DNA: TGTGCCAGCAGTCTGACCTCCCCGGACACTGAAGCTTTCTTT; CDR3 protein: CASSLTSPDTEAFF; V gene: TRBV2; D gene: .; J gene: TRBJ1-1; clone size: .
CDR3 DNA: TGTGCCTGGGGTCTGGAGGGCGGGAGCTATGAGCAGTTCTTC; CDR3 protein: CAWGLEGGSYEQFF; V gene: TRBV30; D gene: TRBD2; J gene: TRBJ2-1; clone size: .
CDR3 DNA: TGTGCCACCAAGGCCAGGGGAGATAGTAATCAGCCCCAGCATTTT; CDR3 protein: CATKARGDSNQPQHF; V gene: TRBV10-3; D gene: .; J gene: TRBJ1-5; clone size: few
CDR3 DNA: TGCAGTGCTAGGGAGAACACTGAAGCTTTCTTT; CDR3 protein: CSARENTEAFF; V gene: TRBV20-1; D gene: .; J gene: TRBJ1-1; clone size: few
CDR3 DNA: TGTGCCAGCAGTGCCGAACTAGCGGGGCCCTACGAGCAGTACTTC; CDR3 protein: CASSAELAGPYEQYF; V gene: TRBV6-4; D gene: TRBD2; J gene: TRBJ2-7; clone size: .